This TCR beta chain was sequenced in a study of chemoradiotherapy in HPV16-positive cancers. Study overall: Candidate HPV-specific clones and shared TCR motifs came from a couple of HPV16-positive patients. General study findings and limits: HPV-specific T cells were functionally defined from only a couple of HPV16-positive patients. Candidate HPV-specific clones and E7-related TCR motifs grew in tumor during treatment.

Repeated repertoire sampling spanned the course of chemoradiotherapy. CDR1 is MGHRA and CDR2 is YSYEKL in the germline V gene. Unmatched junction bases numbered 1, after V lost 0 bases and J lost 2 bases. The CDR3 consists of 17 residues. This table comes from immunoSEQ multiplex PCR, and its TCRdb copy is limited to in-frame clones, with some not included. The sample contains approximately 38,000 clones, about 80% of which appear only once. A word on this clone: Its antigen is still unknown.

This TCR derives from a human donor with HPV-associated anogenital cancer. The chain employs TRBV4-1 and TRBJ2-1; 13 positions agree with TRBD2. Here the sequenced sample was blood, taken from a patient who underwent chemoradiotherapy. The CDR3 loop is CASSQDGLAGAYNEQFF. The CDR3 region has the DNA TGCGCCAGCAGCCAAGATGGACTAGCGGGGGCCTACAATGAGCAGTTCTTC.